These 22 T cell receptor beta chains were all obtained from the same sample, sequenced in a study of cytomegalovirus exposure and HLA in healthy donors. Both 60 Vbeta primers and 13 Jbeta primers went into the PCR. Repertoires were generated with immunoSEQ multiplex PCR, while TCRdb's copy carries only in-frame clones and drops some. The sample records 95,000 to 150,000 clones, approximately 80% being singletons. The material sequenced was PBMCs. These receptors came from a woman aged 40 to 55 in good health and CMV-seropositive.

The chain has TRBV9 and TRBJ1-3, with 7 nucleotides matching TRBD1. The CDR3 has 14 residues. Germline lookup yields CDR1 SGDLS and CDR2 YYNGEE. Trimming took 4 bases from V and 1 from J; bases not matched to a gene: 2. The CDR3: CASSSRGSGNTIYF. The CDR3 nucleotides read TGTGCCAGCAGCTCCAGGGGGTCTGGAAACACCATATATTTT.

J is TRBJ1-5 and V is TRBV18, with 8 bases identical to TRBD1. The CDR3 has 15 residues. J was trimmed by 2 bases and V by 2 bases; bases with no gene match: 2. The V gene's germline CDR1 is KGHSH and CDR2 LQKENI. CDR3 in DNA: TGTGCCAGCTCACCATCAGGGGGCGGCAATCAGCCCCAGCATTTT. Amino acids: CASSPSGGGNQPQHF. The whole variable domain, remainder taken from reference TRBV18 and TRBJ1-5, is NAGVMQNPRHLVRRRGQEARLRCSPMKGHSHVYWYRQLPEEGLKFMVYLQKENIIDESGMPKERFSAEFPKEGPSILRIQQVVRGDSAAYFCASSPSGGGNQPQHFGDGTRLSIL.

The table lists this clone with a few counts. This rearrangement joins TRBV21-1 to TRBJ2-7; TRBD2 is the table's D call and was not checked against the DNA. TRBV21-1 is designated a pseudogene. The CDR3 runs 16 residues. In DNA form, the CDR3 reads TGTGCCAGCAGCAAAGTTAGGGGGGGATCGTCCTACGAGCAGTACTTC. Its translation is CASSKVRGGSSYEQYF.

This chain joins TRBV6-1 and TRBJ1-1; a possible D gene is TRBD1 (6 bases). Looked up from germline, CDR1 is MNHNS and CDR2 is SASEGT. This CDR3 contains 14 residues. Trimming stripped 1 base from V and 2 bases from J, with 8 bases between. The CDR3 loop reads CASSEGDTNTEAFF. CDR3 DNA: TGTGCCAGCAGTGAAGGGGACACCAACACTGAAGCTTTCTTT.

This clone was counted a few times. CDR3 nucleotides: TGTGCCAGCGCGAGCGGCTGGCGGGGGCCTTCCTACAATGAGCAGTTCTTC. It specifies CASASGWRGPSYNEQFF. The J gene is TRBJ2-1, the V gene TRBV7-9; perhaps TRBD2 as D (7 bases). Between the trimmed V and J ends, which lost 8 bases and 1 base, there was a span of 21 bases. The germline V gene encodes CDR1 SEHNR and CDR2 FQNEAQ (reference sequence). The CDR3 contains 17 residues.

The CDR3 loop is CASSIKGGDQPQHF. The DNA of the CDR3 is TGTGCCAGTAGTATCAAAGGGGGTGATCAGCCCCAGCATTTT. The chain uses TRBV19 and TRBJ1-5, with a tentative D call TRBD1 (6 bases). Germline CDR1 and CDR2: LNHDA and SQIVND (reference sequence). This CDR3 is 14 amino acids long. The V and J ends lost 3 bases and 5 bases respectively, with 11 bases between them.

The rearrangement uses TRBV6-1 and TRBJ1-2, with TRBD1 matching over 9 bases. Germline-derived CDR1 and CDR2 are MNHNS and SASEGT. CDR3 length: 13 residues. Losses at the gene ends were 6 bases for V and 8 bases for J; bases not matched to a gene: 7. CDR3 bases: TGTGCCAGCAGATTACAGGGGGCGTTCGGCTACACCTTC. This gives the protein CASRLQGAFGYTF.

The chain joins TRBV5-4 to TRBJ2-3; possibly TRBD2 for D (5 bases). Germline lookup yields CDR1 SGHNT and CDR2 YYREEE (reference sequence). The CDR3 runs 13 residues. Trimming pared 5 bases from V and 0 bases from J, leaving 7 bases between. The CDR3 spells CASSRTSTDTQYF. CDR3 DNA sequence: TGTGCCAGCAGTCGGACTAGCACAGATACGCAGTATTTT.

This clone has only a few counts. The gene calls are TRBV4-1 and TRBJ2-7; D is unresolved. The CDR3 length is 13 residues. Between the trimmed V and J ends, which lost 5 bases and 0 bases, there was a span of 8 bases. CDR1 is MGHRA and CDR2 is YSYEKL in the germline V gene. In nucleotides, the CDR3 is TGCGCCAGCAGCTCCCCATCCTCCTACGAGCAGTACTTC. Amino acid sequence: CASSSPSSYEQYF.

Here the CDR3 DNA reads TGCAGCGTTTGTCTAGCGGACTACGAGCAGTACTTC. Its protein product is CSVCLADYEQYF. The chain has TRBV29-1 and TRBJ2-7, with 7 bases that match TRBD2. The CDR3 totals 12 residues. Germline lookup yields CDR1 SQVTM and CDR2 ANQGSEA. V gave up 5 bases and J gave up 3 bases; unmatched junction bases: 4.

CDR3 in DNA: TGTGCCAGCAGCGCAACAGGGGCCCAAACAGATACGCAGTATTTT. This translates into CASSATGAQTDTQYF. The V gene is TRBV5-6, the J gene TRBJ2-3, with 7 bases matching TRBD1. V trimming: 4 bases; J trimming: 3 bases; junction bases outside the gene matches: 8. CDR3 length equals 15 residues. The V gene's germline CDR1 is SGHDT and CDR2 YYEEEE.

The rearrangement uses TRBV19 and TRBJ2-2; 10 bases map to TRBD1. CDR3 length equals 16 residues. The germline gives CDR1 LNHDA, CDR2 SQIVND (reference sequence). V was pared by 5 bases and J by 3 bases, with 6 bases of the junction left unmatched. The CDR3 region is CASSPRGQGDTGELFF. DNA for the CDR3: TGTGCCAGTAGTCCCCGTGGACAGGGGGACACCGGGGAGCTGTTTTTT.

The V gene is TRBV6-5, the J gene TRBJ1-5; D unclear. Germline CDR1 and CDR2: MNHEY and SVGAGI. The CDR3 has 13 residues. The germline V and J ends were trimmed by 4 bases and 2 bases, with 6 bases remaining between them. CDR3 sequence (DNA): TGTGCCAGCAGTTTAAATGGCAATCAGCCCCAGCATTTT. This translates into CASSLNGNQPQHF.

The V call is TRBV5-6, the J call TRBJ2-7; a possible D gene is TRBD1 (6 bases). The CDR3 totals 19 residues. Trimming removed 3 bases from V and 3 bases from J, with 28 bases in between. Germline V gives CDR1 SGHDT, CDR2 YYEEEE. This CDR3 is CASSWRSGHRDPKIYEQYF. The CDR3 bases are TGTGCCAGCAGCTGGCGAAGCGGCCACAGGGATCCCAAAATCTACGAGCAGTACTTC.

V usage is TRBV5-1 and J usage is TRBJ2-3, with unresolved D. The CDR3 has 15 residues. V lost 1 base to trimming and J lost 4 bases, with 13 bases between them. CDR1 and CDR2 from the germline V gene are SGHRS and YFSETQ. The CDR3 loop is CASSLITTRPDTQYF. CDR3 nucleotides: TGCGCCAGCAGCTTGATCACTACAAGGCCAGATACGCAGTATTTT.

V is TRBV5-1 and J is TRBJ2-5; 8 positions match TRBD1. V lost 2 bases, J lost 5 bases, and 11 bases stayed unmatched. Germline lookup yields CDR1 SGHRS and CDR2 YFSETQ. The CDR3 spans 16 residues. DNA for the CDR3: TGCGCCAGCAGCTTCGGACAGGGAGGTACTATGGAGACCCAGTACTTC. Translating gives CASSFGQGGTMETQYF.

The rearrangement uses TRBV18 and TRBJ1-2, with D tentatively TRBD1 (5 bases). This CDR3 is built from 12 residues. V was shortened by 5 bases and J by 4 bases, with 8 bases between the two germline ends. Germline V gene data show CDR1 as KGHSH and CDR2 as LQKENI. The CDR3 bases are TGTGCCAGCTCAACAGGTGCCTATGGCTACACCTTC. Encoded protein: CASSTGAYGYTF.

This clone was recorded once. The genes are TRBV2 and TRBJ2-5; D is unresolved. Trimming left V 7 bases short and J 0 bases short, with 9 bases between. Per germline, CDR1 SNHLY and CDR2 FYNNEI. The CDR3 sequence is 13 residues long. CDR3: CASNFLDQETQYF. The DNA of the CDR3 is TGTGCCAGCAACTTTCTGGACCAAGAGACCCAGTACTTC. Combining the CDR3 with reference TRBV2 and TRBJ2-5 gives the whole variable domain EPEVTQTPSHQVTQMGQEVILRCVPISNHLYFYWYRQILGQKVEFLVSFYNNEISEKSEIFDDQFSVERPDGSNFTLKIRSTKLEDSAMYFCASNFLDQETQYFGPGTRLLVL.

The chain employs TRBV7-8 and TRBJ1-1, with 9 bases aligning to TRBD1. From germline, CDR1 is SGHVS and CDR2 FQNEAQ. V lost 3 bases to trimming and J lost 3 bases; unmatched junction nucleotides: 5. CDR3 length: 15 residues. CDR3 protein: CASSFFRTGDTEAFF. The DNA of the CDR3 is TGTGCCAGCAGCTTTTTTCGGACAGGGGACACTGAAGCTTTCTTT.

This chain joins TRBV5-4 and TRBJ1-2; TRBD1 aligns across 9 bases. The CDR3 is 16 amino acids. CDR1 and CDR2 (germline): SGHNT, YYREEE (reference sequence). V dropped 0 bases and J dropped 2; count of bases not matched to a gene: 5. For the CDR3, the DNA is TGTGCCAGCAGCTTGGCCTCGACAGGGGGGAACTATGGCTACACCTTC. It codes for CASSLASTGGNYGYTF. Variable domain in full (rest from reference TRBV5-4 and TRBJ1-2): ETGVTQSPTHLIKTRGQQVTLRCSSQSGHNTVSWYQQALGQGPQFIFQYYREEENGRGNFPPRFSGLQFPNYSSELNVNALELDDSALYLCASSLASTGGNYGYTFGSGTRLTVV.

The CDR3 nucleotides read TGTGCCAGCACCGACCCGGGGACAGCGAAACTGTTTTTT. It encodes CASTDPGTAKLFF. The chain is built from TRBV2 and TRBJ1-4, with 7 bases fitting TRBD1. CDR3 length equals 13 residues. The germline gives CDR1 SNHLY, CDR2 FYNNEI. With 7 bases clipped from V and 11 bases from J, the junction kept 10 bases outside the gene matches.

In DNA, the CDR3 is TGCGCCAGCAGCCGGGAGGGGACAGGGGGCTCCTATGGCTACACCTTC. Residues: CASSREGTGGSYGYTF. The chain is built from TRBV5-1 and TRBJ1-2, with 12 bases lining up with TRBD1. The length of the CDR3 is 16 residues. In germline, CDR1 is SGHRS, CDR2 YFSETQ. V lost 4 bases and J lost 4; bases outside the gene matches: 8.